This passage covers 12 T cell receptor beta chains from one sample sequenced in a study of T cell repertoires in cytomegalovirus infection. TCRdb redid the calling of the reads with MiXCR, one entry per CDR3 protein. The sample has approximately 250,000 distinct CDR3 sequences; around 6.6% are singletons. Sequences were obtained from PBMCs. Source of these receptors: a human donor in good health (CMV status not recorded). Some clones in this sample may be carry-over from other donors' samples.

This clonotype appeared a few times. The chain carries TRBV20-1 and TRBJ1-5; 9 nucleotides match TRBD1. The germline V gene has CDR1 DFQATT and CDR2 SNEGSKA (reference sequence). Germline trimming cut 0 bases from V and 5 bases from J; bases unmatched to any gene: 5. This CDR3 has 15 residues. The CDR3 DNA sequence: TGCAGTGCTAGAGATCGGGGACAGGGCCATCAGCCCCAGCATTTT. It is translated as CSARDRGQGHQPQHF.

This clonotype was counted at least ten times. The genes are TRBV7-6 and TRBJ2-5; 9 nucleotides line up with TRBD2. V was pared by 5 bases and J by 5 bases, with 9 bases of the junction left unmatched. This CDR3 has 15 residues. CDR1 and CDR2 from the germline V gene are SGHVS and FNYEAQ. CDR3 loop: CASSPKAGGPETQYF. As DNA, the CDR3 is TGTGCCAGCAGCCCTAAGGCGGGGGGGCCCGAGACCCAGTACTTC.

The chain employs TRBV6-2 or TRBV6-3 and TRBJ1-2; the match to TRBD1 covers 7 bases. Trimming cost V 6 bases and J 6 bases; bases outside gene matches: 13. This CDR3 comprises 15 residues. The germline CDR1 and CDR2 sequences are MNHEY and SVGEGT. The CDR3 bases are TGTGCCAGCAGCCCCCCGAGACGACAGGGACATGGCTACACCTTC. Translated, it gives CASSPPRRQGHGYTF.

This clonotype has a count of ten or more. The CDR3 loop is CATLRVGSTDTQYF. Written as DNA, the CDR3 is TGTGCCACTCTTAGGGTGGGGAGCACAGATACGCAGTATTTT. The chain couples TRBV10-3 to TRBJ2-3; no clear D gene. CDR3 length: 14 residues. Trimming removed 10 bases from V and 0 bases from J, with 14 bases in between. Germline loops: CDR1 ENHRY, CDR2 SYGVKD.

Many counts were recorded for this clonotype. The J gene is TRBJ2-6, the V gene TRBV5-5; 10 positions agree with TRBD1. Germline lookup yields CDR1 SGHKS and CDR2 YYEKEE (reference sequence). CDR3 length: 18 amino acids. V lost 4 bases and J lost 2; bases outside the gene matches: 9. This CDR3 is CASSKTGTGEAGANVLTF. CDR3 bases: TGTGCCAGCAGCAAGACCGGGACAGGGGAGGCTGGGGCCAACGTCCTGACTTTC.

The chain couples TRBV20-1 to TRBJ2-3; tentative D call: TRBD2 (6 bases). The germline V gene has CDR1 DFQATT and CDR2 SNEGSKA (reference sequence). The CDR3 length is 14 residues. Between the trimmed V and J ends, which lost 5 bases and 2 bases, there was a span of 14 bases. CDR3 sequence (DNA): TGCAGTGCTCAGGAGGGTCGGATCACAGATACGCAGTATTTT. Translating it yields CSAQEGRITDTQYF.

This clonotype has at least ten counts. The CDR3 DNA reads as TGTGCCAGCAGTGAACACAGGGTTAAACGAAATGAGCAGTTCTTC. This codes for CASSEHRVKRNEQFF. The chain employs TRBV25-1 and TRBJ2-1; possibly TRBD1 for D (6 bases). Per germline, CDR1 MGHDK and CDR2 SYGVNS. The CDR3 length is 15 residues. Trimming shortened V by 2 bases and J by 7 bases, and 15 bases separated the two germline ends.

This clonotype has a count of ten or more. The CDR3 DNA reads as TGTGCCAGCAGCCCCCCGTACAGGGTCGGGGAGACCCAGTACTTC. Translating gives CASSPPYRVGETQYF. The chain employs TRBV11-2 and TRBJ2-5, with D possibly TRBD1 on 6 matching bases. The germline gives CDR1 SGHAT, CDR2 FQNNGV. This CDR3 has 15 residues. V gave up 5 bases and J gave up 5 bases, with 18 bases separating them.

This clonotype came up a few times. One junction end does not reproduce the germline sequence, and a read error may be involved. The chain combines TRBV10-3 with TRBJ2-7; perhaps D is TRBD1 or TRBD2 (5 bases each). Germline V gene sequence: CDR1 ENHRY, CDR2 SYGVKD. This CDR3 is 12 amino acids long. CDR3 coding DNA: TGTGCCATCAGTGACCCAGGGACCGCACGCGACTTC. Translating it yields CAISDPGTARDF.

This clonotype came up many times. This chain uses TRBV28 with TRBJ2-7; possible D gene TRBD1, 6 bases. Trimming stripped 6 bases from V and 7 bases from J, with 19 bases between. Germline V gene lookup returns CDR1 MDHEN and CDR2 SYDVKM. The CDR3 length is 14 residues. CDR3 loop: CASSPGGQYREQYF. DNA of the CDR3: TGTGCCAGCAGCCCCGGAGGACAGTATCGTGAGCAGTACTTC.

There are many counts of this clonotype. This chain joins TRBV7-2 and TRBJ1-4; D might be TRBD1 (6 bases). This CDR3 spans 13 amino acids. V was shortened by 10 bases and J by 8 bases, with 17 bases between the two germline ends. Germline-derived CDR1 and CDR2 are SGHTA and FQGNSA. DNA for the CDR3: TGTGCCACCACAGACAGGTTGGGCGAAAAACTGTTTTTT. It is translated as CATTDRLGEKLFF.

In its sample, this clonotype was seen a few times. The chain has TRBV20-1 and TRBJ1-5, with TRBD1 identical over 8 bases. The junction had 12 bases not matched to a gene; V was cut back by 4 bases and J by 7 bases. Germline loops: CDR1 DFQATT, CDR2 SNEGSKA (reference sequence). This CDR3 region has 15 residues. The CDR3 sequence: CSATHSSTGEQPQHF. CDR3 nucleotides: TGCAGTGCTACCCACTCTTCGACAGGGGAACAGCCCCAGCATTTT.